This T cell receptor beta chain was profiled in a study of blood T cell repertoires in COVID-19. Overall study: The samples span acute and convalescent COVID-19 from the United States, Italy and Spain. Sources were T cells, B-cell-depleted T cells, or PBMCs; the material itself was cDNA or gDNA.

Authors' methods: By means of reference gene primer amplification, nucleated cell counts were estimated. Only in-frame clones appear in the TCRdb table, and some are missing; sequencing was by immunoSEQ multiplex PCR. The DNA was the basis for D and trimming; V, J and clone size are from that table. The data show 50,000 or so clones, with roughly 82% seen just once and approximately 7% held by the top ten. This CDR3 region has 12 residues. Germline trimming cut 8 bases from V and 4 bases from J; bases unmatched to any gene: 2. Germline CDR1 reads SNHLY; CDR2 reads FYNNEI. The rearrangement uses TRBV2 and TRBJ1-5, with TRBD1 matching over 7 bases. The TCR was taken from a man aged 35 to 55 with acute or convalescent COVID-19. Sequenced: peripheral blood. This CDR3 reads CASRDSNQPQHF. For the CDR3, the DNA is TGTGCCAGCCGGGACAGTAATCAGCCCCAGCATTTT. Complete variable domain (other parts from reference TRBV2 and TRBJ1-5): EPEVTQTPSHQVTQMGQEVILRCVPISNHLYFYWYRQILGQKVEFLVSFYNNEISEKSEIFDDQFSVERPDGSNFTLKIRSTKLEDSAMYFCASRDSNQPQHFGDGTRLSIL.